This record covers a single T cell receptor beta chain. This sample is part of a study of shared T cell receptors in the human thymus. TCRdb's table, derived via immunoSEQ multiplex PCR, lists solely in-frame clones and lacks some. The sample includes about 380,000 clones, around 95% of them seen just once. Per the germline V gene, CDR1 is MNHEY and CDR2 is SMNVEV (reference sequence). V trimming: 3 bases; J trimming: 6 bases; junction bases outside the gene matches: 8. This CDR3 is built from 16 residues. This clonotype originated in a human donor. The sample consisted of thymocytes. The chain is built from TRBV27 and TRBJ2-3, with 11 positions matching TRBD2. The CDR3 region has the DNA TGTGCCAGCAGTTTCTTGTTAGCGGGAGGGCCGGATACGCAGTATTTT. Protein sequence: CASSFLLAGGPDTQYF.